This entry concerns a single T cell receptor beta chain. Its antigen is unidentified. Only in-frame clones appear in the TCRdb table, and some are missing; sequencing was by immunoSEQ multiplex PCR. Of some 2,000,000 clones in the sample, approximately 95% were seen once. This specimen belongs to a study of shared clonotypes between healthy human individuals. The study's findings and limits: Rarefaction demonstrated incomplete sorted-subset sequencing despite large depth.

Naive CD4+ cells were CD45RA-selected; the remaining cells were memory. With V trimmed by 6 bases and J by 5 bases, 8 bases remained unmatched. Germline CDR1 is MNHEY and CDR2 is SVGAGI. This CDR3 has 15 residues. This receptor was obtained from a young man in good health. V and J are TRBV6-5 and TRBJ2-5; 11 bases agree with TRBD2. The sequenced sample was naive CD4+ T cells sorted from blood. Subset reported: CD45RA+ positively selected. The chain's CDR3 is CASSKTSGIVETQYF. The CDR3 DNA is TGTGCCAGCAGCAAGACTAGCGGGATTGTCGAGACCCAGTACTTC.